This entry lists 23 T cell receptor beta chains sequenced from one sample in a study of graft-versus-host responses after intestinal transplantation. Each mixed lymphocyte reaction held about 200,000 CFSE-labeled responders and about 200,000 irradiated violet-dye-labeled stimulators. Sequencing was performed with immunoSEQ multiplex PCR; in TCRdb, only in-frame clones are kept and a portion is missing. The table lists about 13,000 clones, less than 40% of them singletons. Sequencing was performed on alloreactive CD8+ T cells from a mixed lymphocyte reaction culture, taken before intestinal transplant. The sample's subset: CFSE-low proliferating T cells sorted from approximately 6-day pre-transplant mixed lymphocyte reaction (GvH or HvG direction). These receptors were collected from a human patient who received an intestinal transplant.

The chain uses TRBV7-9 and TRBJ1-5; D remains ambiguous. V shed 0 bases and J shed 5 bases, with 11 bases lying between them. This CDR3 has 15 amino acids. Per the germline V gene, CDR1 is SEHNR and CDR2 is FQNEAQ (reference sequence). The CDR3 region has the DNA TGTGCCAGCAGCTTAGCTGGACGTAGTGATCAGCCCCAGCATTTT. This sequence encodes CASSLAGRSDQPQHF.

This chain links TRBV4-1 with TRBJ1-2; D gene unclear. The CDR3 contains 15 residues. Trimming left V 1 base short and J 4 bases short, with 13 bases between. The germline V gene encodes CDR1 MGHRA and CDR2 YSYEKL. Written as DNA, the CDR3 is TGCGCCAGCAGCCAAGGCTCCCCTTTGACCTATGGCTACACCTTC. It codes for CASSQGSPLTYGYTF.

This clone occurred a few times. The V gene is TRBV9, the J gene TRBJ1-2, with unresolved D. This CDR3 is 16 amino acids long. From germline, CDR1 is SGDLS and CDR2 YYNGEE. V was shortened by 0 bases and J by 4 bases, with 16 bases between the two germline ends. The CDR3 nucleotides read TGTGCCAGCAGCGTAGATACACCCCCCGGACCCTATGGCTACACCTTC. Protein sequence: CASSVDTPPGPYGYTF.

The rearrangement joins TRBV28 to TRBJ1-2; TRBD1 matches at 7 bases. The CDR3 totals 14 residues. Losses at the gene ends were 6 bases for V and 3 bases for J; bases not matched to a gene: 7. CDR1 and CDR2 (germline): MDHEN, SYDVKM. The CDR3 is CASRQTGSYYGYTF. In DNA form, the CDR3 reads TGTGCCAGCAGGCAGACAGGGTCCTACTATGGCTACACCTTC.

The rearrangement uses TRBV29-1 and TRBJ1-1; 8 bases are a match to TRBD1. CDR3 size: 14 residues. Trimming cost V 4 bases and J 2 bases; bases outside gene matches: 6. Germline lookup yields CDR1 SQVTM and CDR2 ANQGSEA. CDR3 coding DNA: TGCAGCGTTGGGATCCAGGGGGCAAACACTGAAGCTTTCTTT. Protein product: CSVGIQGANTEAFF.

The CDR3 DNA reads TGTGCCACCAATACAGGGGGCAGCTCCTACAATGAGCAGTTCTTC. This encodes CATNTGGSSYNEQFF. The rearrangement links TRBV6-5 to TRBJ2-1; 9 nucleotides line up with TRBD1. CDR1 is MNHEY and CDR2 is SVGAGI in the germline V gene. The CDR3 length is 15 residues. J gave up 0 bases and V 10 bases, and 7 bases lay outside the gene matches.

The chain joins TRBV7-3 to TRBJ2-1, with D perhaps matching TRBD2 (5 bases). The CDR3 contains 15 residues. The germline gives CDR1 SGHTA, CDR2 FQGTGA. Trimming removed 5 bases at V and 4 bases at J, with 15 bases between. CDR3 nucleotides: TGTGCCAGCAGCCCAAGACTATTACCTTACAATGAGCAGTTCTTC. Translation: CASSPRLLPYNEQFF.

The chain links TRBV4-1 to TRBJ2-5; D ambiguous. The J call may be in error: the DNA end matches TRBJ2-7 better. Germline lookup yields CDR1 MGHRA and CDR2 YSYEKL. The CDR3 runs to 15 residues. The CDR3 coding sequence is TGCGCCAGCAGCCAAGATCTATGGTGGTACTACGAGCAGTACTTC. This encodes CASSQDLWWYYEQYF.

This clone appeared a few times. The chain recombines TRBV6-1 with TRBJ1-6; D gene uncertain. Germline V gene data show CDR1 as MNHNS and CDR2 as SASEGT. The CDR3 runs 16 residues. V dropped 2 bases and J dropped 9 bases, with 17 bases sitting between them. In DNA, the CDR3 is TGTGCCAGCAGTGAACCCCTTATGGCTATCGGTTCACCCCTCCACTTT. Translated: CASSEPLMAIGSPLHF.

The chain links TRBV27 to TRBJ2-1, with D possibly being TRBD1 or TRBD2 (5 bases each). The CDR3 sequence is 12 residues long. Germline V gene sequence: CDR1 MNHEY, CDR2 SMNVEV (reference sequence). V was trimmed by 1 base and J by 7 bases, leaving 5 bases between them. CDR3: CASSLWGNEQFF. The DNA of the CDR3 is TGTGCCAGCAGTTTATGGGGGAATGAGCAGTTCTTC.

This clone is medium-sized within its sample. CDR3 DNA: TGTGCCAGCAGTGAAGGACTTTACAATGAGCAGTTCTTC. Protein sequence: CASSEGLYNEQFF. This chain connects TRBV6-1 to TRBJ2-1; no clear D. The CDR3 is made up of 13 amino acids. Trimming took 1 base from V and 4 from J, leaving 5 bases between them. CDR1 MNHNS and CDR2 SASEGT come from the germline V gene.

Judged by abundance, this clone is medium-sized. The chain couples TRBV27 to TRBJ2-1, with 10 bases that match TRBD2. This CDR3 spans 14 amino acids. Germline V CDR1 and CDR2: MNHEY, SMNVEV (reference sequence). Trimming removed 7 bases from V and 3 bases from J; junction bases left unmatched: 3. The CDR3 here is CASKLAGDYNEQFF. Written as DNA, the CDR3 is TGTGCCAGCAAGCTAGCGGGGGACTACAATGAGCAGTTCTTC.

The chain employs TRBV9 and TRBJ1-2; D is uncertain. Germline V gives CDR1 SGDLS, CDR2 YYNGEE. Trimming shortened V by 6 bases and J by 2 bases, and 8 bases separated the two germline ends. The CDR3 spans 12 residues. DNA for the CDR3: TGTGCCAGCACCTACATGAACTATGGCTACACCTTC. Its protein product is CASTYMNYGYTF.

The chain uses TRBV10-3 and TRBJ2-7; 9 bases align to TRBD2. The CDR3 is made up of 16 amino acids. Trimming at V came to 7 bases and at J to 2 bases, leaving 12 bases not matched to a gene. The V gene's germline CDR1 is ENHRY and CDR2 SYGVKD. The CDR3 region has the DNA TGTGCCATCACTACTCCGCGAGCGGGGGGACCCTACGAGCAGTACTTC. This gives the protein CAITTPRAGGPYEQYF.

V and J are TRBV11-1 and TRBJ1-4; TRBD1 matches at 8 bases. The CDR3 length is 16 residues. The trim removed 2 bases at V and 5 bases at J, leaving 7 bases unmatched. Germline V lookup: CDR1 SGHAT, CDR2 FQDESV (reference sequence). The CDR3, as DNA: TGTGCCAGCAGCTTACGGGGACAGGTTAAAAATGAAAAACTGTTTTTT. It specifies CASSLRGQVKNEKLFF.

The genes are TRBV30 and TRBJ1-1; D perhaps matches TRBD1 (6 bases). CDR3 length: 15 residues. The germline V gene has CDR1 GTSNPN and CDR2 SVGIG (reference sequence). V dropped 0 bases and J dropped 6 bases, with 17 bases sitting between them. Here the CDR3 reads CAWSVGYRVNPEAFF. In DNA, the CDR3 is TGTGCCTGGAGTGTAGGGTACAGGGTGAATCCTGAAGCTTTCTTT. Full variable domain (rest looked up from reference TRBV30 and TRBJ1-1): SQTIHQWPATLVQPVGSPLSLECTVEGTSNPNLYWYRQAAGRGLQLLFYSVGIGQISSEVPQNLSASRPQDRQFILSSKKLLLSDSGFYLCAWSVGYRVNPEAFFGQGTRLTVV.

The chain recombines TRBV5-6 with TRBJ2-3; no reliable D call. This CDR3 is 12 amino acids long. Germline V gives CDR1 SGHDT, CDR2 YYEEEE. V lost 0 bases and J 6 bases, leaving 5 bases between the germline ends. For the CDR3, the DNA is TGTGCCAGCAGCTTGGGGGTGGATACGCAGTATTTT. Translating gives CASSLGVDTQYF.

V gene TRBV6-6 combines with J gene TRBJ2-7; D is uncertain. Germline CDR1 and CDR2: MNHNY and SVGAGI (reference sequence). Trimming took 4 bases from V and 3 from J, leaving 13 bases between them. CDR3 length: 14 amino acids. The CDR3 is CASSFGQTYYEQYF. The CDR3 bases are TGTGCCAGCAGTTTCGGGCAGACCTACTACGAGCAGTACTTC.

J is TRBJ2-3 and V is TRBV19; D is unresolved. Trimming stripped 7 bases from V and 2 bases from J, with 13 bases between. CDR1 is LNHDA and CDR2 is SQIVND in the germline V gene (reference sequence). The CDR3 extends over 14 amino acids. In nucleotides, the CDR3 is TGTGCCAGTAAGGAAAGCCCAATCACAGATACGCAGTATTTT. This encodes CASKESPITDTQYF.

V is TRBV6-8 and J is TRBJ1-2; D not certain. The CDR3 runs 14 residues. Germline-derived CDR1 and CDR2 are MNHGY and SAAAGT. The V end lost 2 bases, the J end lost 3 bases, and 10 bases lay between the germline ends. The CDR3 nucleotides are TGTGCCAGCAGTTACGGGGTAGGGTACTATGGCTACACCTTC. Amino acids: CASSYGVGYYGYTF.

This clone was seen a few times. The CDR3 DNA is TGTGCCAGCAGCCGACGACAGGATTCCTACGAGCAGTACTTC. This gives the protein CASSRRQDSYEQYF. The chain recombines TRBV21-1 with TRBJ2-7; the table's D call TRBD1 went unverified against the DNA. TRBV21-1 is a pseudogene segment. The CDR3 totals 14 residues.

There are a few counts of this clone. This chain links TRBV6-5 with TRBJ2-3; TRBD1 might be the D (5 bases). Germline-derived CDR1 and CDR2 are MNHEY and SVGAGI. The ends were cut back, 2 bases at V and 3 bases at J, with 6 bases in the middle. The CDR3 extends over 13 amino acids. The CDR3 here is CASSYQGTDTQYF. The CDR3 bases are TGTGCCAGCAGTTACCAGGGTACAGATACGCAGTATTTT.

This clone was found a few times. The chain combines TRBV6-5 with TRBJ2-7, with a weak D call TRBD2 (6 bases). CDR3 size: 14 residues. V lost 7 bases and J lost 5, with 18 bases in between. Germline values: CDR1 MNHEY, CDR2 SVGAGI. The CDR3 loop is CASTPGRGIDEQYF. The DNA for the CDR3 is TGTGCCAGCACCCCCGGACGGGGGATCGACGAGCAGTACTTC.